This is a list of T cell receptor beta chains from one sample in a study of shared clonotypes between healthy human individuals. Profiled with immunoSEQ multiplex PCR; TCRdb holds only in-frame clones, not every one. The data show roughly 1,800,000 clones, with roughly 95% seen just once and roughly 1% held by the top ten. Sequenced sample: naive CD8+ T cells sorted from blood. These receptors were taken from a man aged 18-30 years in good health. Each CDR3 is given with its conserved first and last residue. Fields, in order: J gene, D gene, V gene, clone size, CDR3 protein, CDR3 DNA. D genes are given only for firm matches. For some rows the clone size is stated as once, few or many, or as a class when expanded; others skip it.

TRBJ1-2 | TRBD1 | TRBV27 | - | CASSPGGIGYGYTF | TGTGCCAGCAGCCCAGGGGGAATTGGGTATGGCTACACCTTC
TRBJ1-4 | - | TRBV9 | - | CASSVGGSTNEKLFF | TGTGCCAGCAGCGTAGGGGGATCGACTAATGAAAAACTGTTTTTT
TRBJ2-3 | TRBD1 | TRBV28 | - | CASSFLGGADTQYF | TGTGCCAGCAGTTTTTTAGGGGGCGCAGATACGCAGTATTTT
TRBJ1-2 | - | TRBV6-5 | - | CASSPTRQILDTF | TGTGCCAGCAGCCCGACCCGACAGATTTTGGACACCTTC
TRBJ1-1 | - | TRBV19 | - | CASTQAGGNTEAFF | TGTGCCAGTACCCAGGCGGGGGGGAACACTGAAGCTTTCTTT
TRBJ1-6 | - | TRBV27 | - | CASSQDSYNSPLHF | TGTGCCAGCAGCCAAGACTCCTATAATTCACCCCTCCACTTT
TRBJ2-2 | TRBD2 | TRBV30 | - | CAWSALGLGNGELFF | TGTGCCTGGAGTGCCTTGGGACTAGGAAACGGGGAGCTGTTTTTT
TRBJ1-1 | - | TRBV27 | - | CASSSGRLNTEAFF | TGTGCCAGCAGTTCCGGGAGACTGAACACTGAAGCTTTCTTT
TRBJ2-7 | - | TRBV9 | - | CASSVGSDYEQYF | TGTGCCAGCAGCGTAGGTTCGGACTACGAGCAGTACTTC
TRBJ2-3 | - | TRBV6-5 | once | CASSLAGFSTDTQYF | TGTGCCAGCAGTTTGGCGGGGTTTAGCACAGATACGCAGTATTTT
TRBJ2-6 | - | TRBV19 | - | CASLQGNGANVLTF | TGTGCCAGTTTGCAGGGGAATGGGGCCAACGTCCTGACTTTC
TRBJ1-6 | - | TRBV7-2 | few | CASTDRNSPLHF | TGTGCCAGCACGGACAGAAATTCACCCCTCCACTTT
TRBJ2-3 | - | TRBV6-1 | - | CASQERGNREDTQYF | TGTGCCAGCCAAGAAAGGGGCAACAGGGAAGATACGCAGTATTTT
TRBJ2-1 | TRBD2 | TRBV13 | once | CASSWGQIAGASSYNEQFF | TGTGCCAGCAGCTGGGGGCAAATAGCGGGAGCCAGCTCCTACAATGAGCAGTTCTTC
TRBJ1-2 | TRBD1 | TRBV2 | - | CASSEARVEVRGQDGYTF | TGTGCCAGCAGTGAAGCGCGGGTAGAAGTAAGGGGGCAAGATGGCTACACCTTC
TRBJ2-7 | TRBD2 | TRBV4-1 | - | CASSQVVLAGISYEQYF | TGCGCCAGCAGCCAAGTTGTACTAGCGGGAATTTCCTACGAGCAGTACTTC
TRBJ1-5 | TRBD1 | TRBV28 | - | CASSSSTGIRQPQHF | TGTGCCAGCAGTTCATCGACAGGGATCCGTCAGCCCCAGCATTTT
TRBJ2-5 | - | TRBV5-1 | - | CASSLGGPSETQYF | TGCGCCAGCAGCTTGGGTGGTCCATCAGAGACCCAGTACTTC
TRBJ1-1 | TRBD1 | TRBV27 | - | CASSRDRAEAFF | TGTGCCAGCAGTCGGGACAGGGCTGAAGCTTTCTTT
TRBJ2-1 | TRBD2 | TRBV28 | - | CASSSSGEIYNEQFF | TGTGCCAGCAGTTCTAGCGGGGAAATCTACAATGAGCAGTTCTTC
TRBJ1-6 | - | TRBV6-5 | - | CASSYEGYGSPLHF | TGTGCCAGCAGTTACGAAGGGTACGGATCACCCCTCCACTTT
TRBJ1-3 | - | TRBV2 | - | CASSEGSGLGGNTIYF | TGTGCCAGCAGTGAGGGCTCAGGGCTAGGTGGAAACACCATATATTTT
TRBJ2-7 | - | TRBV4-2 | - | CASSQAGSLIEQYF | TGTGCCAGCAGCCAAGCGGGCTCCCTAATTGAGCAGTACTTC
TRBJ2-6 | - | TRBV4-3 | - | CASSQERVVYSGANVLTF | TGCGCCAGCAGCCAAGAAAGGGTCGTCTACTCTGGGGCCAACGTCCTGACTTTC
TRBJ2-3 | - | TRBV28 | - | CASTSGSTDTQYF | TGTGCCAGCACCTCAGGGAGCACAGATACGCAGTATTTT
TRBJ2-7 | - | TRBV27 | - | CASSLSAGSMRYEQYF | TGTGCCAGCAGTTTATCCGCCGGATCGATGAGGTACGAGCAGTACTTC
TRBJ1-2 | - | TRBV2 | - | CASSAGSGNYGYTF | TGTGCCAGCAGTGCCGGTTCGGGAAACTATGGCTACACCTTC
TRBJ1-1 | - | TRBV7-9 | - | CASSSPLEMNTEAFF | TGTGCCAGCAGCTCCCCCTTAGAGATGAACACTGAAGCTTTCTTT
TRBJ2-2 | TRBD2 | TRBV15 | - | CATSREVAGEFGELFF | TGTGCCACCAGCAGAGAAGTAGCGGGGGAGTTCGGGGAGCTGTTTTTT
TRBJ2-7 | - | TRBV6-5 | - | CASSLGPNGAEQYF | TGTGCCAGCAGCCTGGGACCCAATGGGGCCGAGCAGTACTTC
TRBJ2-7 | TRBD1 | TRBV5-6 | - | CASGTGTGFYEQYF | TGTGCCAGCGGGACCGGGACAGGCTTCTACGAGCAGTACTTC
TRBJ2-3 | TRBD2 | TRBV7-2 | - | CASSSGTSGDSMYF | TGTGCCAGCAGCTCCGGGACTAGCGGGGACAGTATGTATTTT
TRBJ2-5 | - | TRBV30 | - | CAWSPGLSGETQYF | TGTGCCTGGAGCCCTGGACTGTCCGGGGAGACCCAGTACTTC
TRBJ1-2 | - | TRBV11-2 | - | CASSRNTDGIYGYTF | TGTGCCAGCAGTCGTAATACAGATGGGATCTATGGCTACACCTTC
TRBJ2-1 | - | TRBV27 | - | CASSDLGDNEQFF | TGTGCCAGCAGCGATCTGGGCGACAATGAGCAGTTCTTC
TRBJ2-3 | - | TRBV25-1 | - | CASSDGTLLGTDTQYF | TGTGCCAGCAGTGACGGGACACTCTTGGGGACAGATACGCAGTATTTT
TRBJ1-4 | - | TRBV6-6 | - | CASSHTGAPNEKLFF | TGTGCCAGCAGTCACACGGGGGCCCCTAATGAAAAACTGTTTTTT
TRBJ2-7 | - | TRBV2 | - | CASTRGTDLYEQYF | TGTGCCAGCACCCGTGGGACGGATCTCTACGAGCAGTACTTC
TRBJ1-1 | TRBD1 | TRBV10-3 | - | CAISPGTVDTEAFF | TGTGCCATCAGTCCCGGGACAGTCGACACTGAAGCTTTCTTT